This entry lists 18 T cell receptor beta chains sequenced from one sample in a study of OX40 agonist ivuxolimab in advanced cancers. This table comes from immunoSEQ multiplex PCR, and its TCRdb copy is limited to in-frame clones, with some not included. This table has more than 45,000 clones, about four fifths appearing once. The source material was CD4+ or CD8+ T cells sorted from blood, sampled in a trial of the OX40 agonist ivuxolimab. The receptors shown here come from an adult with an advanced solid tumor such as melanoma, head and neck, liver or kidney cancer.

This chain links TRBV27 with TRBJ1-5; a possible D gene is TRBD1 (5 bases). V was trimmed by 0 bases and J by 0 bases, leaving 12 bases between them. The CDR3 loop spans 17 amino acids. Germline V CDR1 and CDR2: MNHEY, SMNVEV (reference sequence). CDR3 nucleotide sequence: TGTGCCAGCAGTTTATCCGGGACGGCTTATAGCAATCAGCCCCAGCATTTT. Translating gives CASSLSGTAYSNQPQHF.

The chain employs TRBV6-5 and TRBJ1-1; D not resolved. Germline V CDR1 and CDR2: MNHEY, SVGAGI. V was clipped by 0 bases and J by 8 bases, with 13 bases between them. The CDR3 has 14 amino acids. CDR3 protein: CASSYSKTASEAFF. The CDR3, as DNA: TGTGCCAGCAGTTACTCGAAAACCGCGTCAGAAGCTTTCTTT.

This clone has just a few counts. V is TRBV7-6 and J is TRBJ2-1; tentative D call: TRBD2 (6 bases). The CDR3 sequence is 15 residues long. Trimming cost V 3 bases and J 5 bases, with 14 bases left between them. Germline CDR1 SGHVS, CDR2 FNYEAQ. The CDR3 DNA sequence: TGTGCCAGCAGCTTGGGGGACTCTAAGGACAATGAGCAGTTCTTC. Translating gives CASSLGDSKDNEQFF.

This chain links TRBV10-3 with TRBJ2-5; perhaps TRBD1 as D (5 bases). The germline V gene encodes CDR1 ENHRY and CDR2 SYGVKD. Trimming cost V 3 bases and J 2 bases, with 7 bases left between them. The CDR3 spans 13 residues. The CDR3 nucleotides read TGTGCCATCAGTGATGACAGACAAGAGACCCAGTACTTC. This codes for CAISDDRQETQYF.

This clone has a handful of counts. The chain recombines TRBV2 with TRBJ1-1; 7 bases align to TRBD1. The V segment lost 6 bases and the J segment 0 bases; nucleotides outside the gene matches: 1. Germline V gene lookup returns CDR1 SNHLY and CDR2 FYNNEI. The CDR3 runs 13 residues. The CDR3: CASRGTVNTEAFF. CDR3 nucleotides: TGTGCCAGCAGGGGGACAGTGAACACTGAAGCTTTCTTT. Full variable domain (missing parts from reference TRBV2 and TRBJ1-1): EPEVTQTPSHQVTQMGQEVILRCVPISNHLYFYWYRQILGQKVEFLVSFYNNEISEKSEIFDDQFSVERPDGSNFTLKIRSTKLEDSAMYFCASRGTVNTEAFFGQGTRLTVV.

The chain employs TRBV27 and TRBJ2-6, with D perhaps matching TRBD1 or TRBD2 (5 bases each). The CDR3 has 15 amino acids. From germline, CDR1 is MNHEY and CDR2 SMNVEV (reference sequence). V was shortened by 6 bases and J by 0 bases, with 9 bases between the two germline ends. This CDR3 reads CASRGTTSGANVLTF. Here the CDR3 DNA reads TGTGCCAGCAGAGGGACGACCTCTGGGGCCAACGTCCTGACTTTC.

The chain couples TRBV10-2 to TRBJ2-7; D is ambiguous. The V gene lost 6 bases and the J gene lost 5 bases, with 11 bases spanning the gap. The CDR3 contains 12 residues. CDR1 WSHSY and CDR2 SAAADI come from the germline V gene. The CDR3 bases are TGCGCCAGCAGCTTGACCCAGAACGAGCAGTACTTC. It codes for CASSLTQNEQYF.

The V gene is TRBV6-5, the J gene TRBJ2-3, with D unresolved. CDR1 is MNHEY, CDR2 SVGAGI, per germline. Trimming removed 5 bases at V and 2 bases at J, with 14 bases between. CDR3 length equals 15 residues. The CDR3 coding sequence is TGTGCCAGCAGTACCCTCGCAACTGTCACAGATACGCAGTATTTT. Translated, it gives CASSTLATVTDTQYF.

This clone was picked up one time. This CDR3 reads CASRVGSGRAWETQYF. The CDR3 DNA follows: TGTGCCAGCAGGGTGGGGAGCGGGAGGGCCTGGGAGACCCAGTACTTC. This chain uses TRBV5-4 with TRBJ2-5; 10 bases map to TRBD2. The ends lost 5 bases at V and 5 bases at J; junction bases unmatched: 12. The V gene's germline CDR1 is SGHNT and CDR2 YYREEE (reference sequence). The CDR3 sequence is 16 residues long.

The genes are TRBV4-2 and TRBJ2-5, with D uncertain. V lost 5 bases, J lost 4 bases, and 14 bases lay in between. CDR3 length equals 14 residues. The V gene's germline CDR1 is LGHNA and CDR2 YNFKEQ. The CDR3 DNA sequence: TGTGCCAGCAGCTCTTCGTGGGAAAGAGAGACCCAGTACTTC. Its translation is CASSSSWERETQYF.

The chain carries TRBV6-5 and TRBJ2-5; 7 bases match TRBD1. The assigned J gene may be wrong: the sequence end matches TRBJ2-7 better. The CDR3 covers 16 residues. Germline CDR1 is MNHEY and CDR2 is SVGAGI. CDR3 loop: CASSYSGTVSSYEQYF. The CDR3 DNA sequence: TGTGCCAGCAGTTACTCCGGGACAGTCAGCTCCTACGAGCAGTACTTC.

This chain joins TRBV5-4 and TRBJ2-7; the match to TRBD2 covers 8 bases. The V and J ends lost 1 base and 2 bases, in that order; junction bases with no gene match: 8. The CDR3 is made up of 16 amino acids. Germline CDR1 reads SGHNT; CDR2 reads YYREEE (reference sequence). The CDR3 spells CASSLFPGLGPYEQYF. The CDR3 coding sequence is TGTGCCAGCAGCTTGTTCCCGGGACTAGGGCCCTACGAGCAGTACTTC.

Written as DNA, the CDR3 is TGTGCCAGCGGGGGACCCATGCCCTACGAGCAGTACTTC. Encoded protein: CASGGPMPYEQYF. V gene TRBV6-1 combines with J gene TRBJ2-7; D possibly uses TRBD1 or TRBD2 (5 bases each). V shed 8 bases and J shed 2 bases, with 13 bases lying between them. The CDR3 consists of 13 residues. CDR1 is MNHNS and CDR2 is SASEGT in the germline V gene.

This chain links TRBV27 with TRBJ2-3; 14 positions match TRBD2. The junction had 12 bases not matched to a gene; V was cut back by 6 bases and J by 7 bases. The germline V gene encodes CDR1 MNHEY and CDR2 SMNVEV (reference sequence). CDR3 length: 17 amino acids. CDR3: CASSSPGTSGSAYTQYF. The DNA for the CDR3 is TGTGCCAGCAGCAGTCCCGGGACTAGCGGGAGCGCCTATACGCAGTATTTT.

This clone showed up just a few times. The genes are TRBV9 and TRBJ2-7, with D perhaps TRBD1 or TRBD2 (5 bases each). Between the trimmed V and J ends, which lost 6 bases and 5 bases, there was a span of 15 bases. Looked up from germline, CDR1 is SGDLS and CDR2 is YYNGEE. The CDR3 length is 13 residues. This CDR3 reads CASNRARENEQYF. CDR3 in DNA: TGTGCCAGCAACCGGGCCAGGGAGAACGAGCAGTACTTC.

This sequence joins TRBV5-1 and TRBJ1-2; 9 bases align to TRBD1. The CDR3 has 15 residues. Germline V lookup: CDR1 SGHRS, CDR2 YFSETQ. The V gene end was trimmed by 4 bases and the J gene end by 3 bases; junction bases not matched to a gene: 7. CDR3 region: CASSPTGGQDYGYTF. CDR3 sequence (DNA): TGCGCCAGCAGCCCAACAGGGGGCCAGGACTATGGCTACACCTTC. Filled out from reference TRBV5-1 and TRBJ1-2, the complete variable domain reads KAGVTQTPRYLIKTRGQQVTLSCSPISGHRSVSWYQQTPGQGLQFLFEYFSETQRNKGNFPGRFSGRQFSNSRSEMNVSTLELGDSALYLCASSPTGGQDYGYTFGSGTRLTVV.

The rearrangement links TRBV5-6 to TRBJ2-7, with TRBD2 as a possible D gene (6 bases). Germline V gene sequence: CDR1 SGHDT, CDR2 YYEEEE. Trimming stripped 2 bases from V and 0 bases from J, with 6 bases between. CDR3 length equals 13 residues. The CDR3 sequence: CASSFGSSYEQYF. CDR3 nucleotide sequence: TGTGCCAGCAGCTTCGGGAGCTCCTACGAGCAGTACTTC.

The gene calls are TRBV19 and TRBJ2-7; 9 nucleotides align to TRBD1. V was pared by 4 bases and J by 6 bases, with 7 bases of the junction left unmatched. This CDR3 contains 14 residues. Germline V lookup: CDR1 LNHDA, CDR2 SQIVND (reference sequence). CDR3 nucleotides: TGTGCCAGTAGTACAACCGGGACAGGGTCCGAGCAGTACTTC. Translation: CASSTTGTGSEQYF.